The 7 T cell receptor beta chains in this list originate from one sample, sequenced in a study of blood T cell repertoires in COVID-19. Libraries were prepared by immunoSEQ multiplex PCR; TCRdb keeps only in-frame clonotypes and omits some of them. This sample has roughly 150,000 clones, with around 82% found just once. Sequencing was done on a sample of peripheral blood. Receptor source: a woman aged 80 or over with acute or convalescent COVID-19.

This clone appeared once. The gene calls are TRBV5-1 and TRBJ1-5, with 8 bases that match TRBD1. This CDR3 contains 15 residues. The J segment lost 2 bases and the V segment lost 0 bases, leaving 1 base of the junction unmatched. Germline CDR1 is SGHRS and CDR2 is YFSETQ. CDR3 region: CASSLETGGNQPQHF. The CDR3 DNA sequence: TGCGCCAGCAGCTTGGAGACAGGGGGCAATCAGCCCCAGCATTTT.

This CDR3 is CASSFGYNEQFF. The CDR3 DNA sequence: TGTGCCAGCAGCTTCGGGTACAATGAGCAGTTCTTC. V is TRBV5-6 and J is TRBJ2-1; the D is unclear. Germline V gene lookup returns CDR1 SGHDT and CDR2 YYEEEE. With 2 bases removed from V and 4 bases from J, the gap between germline ends came to 4 bases. The CDR3 extends over 12 amino acids.

The genes are TRBV6-5 and TRBJ2-7; D is unresolved. Germline loops: CDR1 MNHEY, CDR2 SVGAGI. This CDR3 has 13 amino acids. V was pared by 5 bases and J by 7 bases, with 15 bases between. The CDR3 here is CASSQRGVREQYF. For the CDR3, the DNA is TGTGCCAGCAGTCAACGAGGCGTACGGGAGCAGTACTTC.

A single count supports this clone. This rearrangement joins TRBV18 to TRBJ2-1, with D maybe TRBD1 (6 bases). V lost 1 base and J lost 2, with 15 bases in between. The germline CDR1 and CDR2 sequences are KGHSH and LQKENI. This CDR3 has 17 residues. The CDR3 coding sequence is TGTGCCAGCTCACCACTGAGGACAGATTTGGCCTACAATGAGCAGTTCTTC. It encodes CASSPLRTDLAYNEQFF. Filled out from reference TRBV18 and TRBJ2-1, the complete variable domain reads NAGVMQNPRHLVRRRGQEARLRCSPMKGHSHVYWYRQLPEEGLKFMVYLQKENIIDESGMPKERFSAEFPKEGPSILRIQQVVRGDSAAYFCASSPLRTDLAYNEQFFGPGTRLTVL.

This chain links TRBV2 with TRBJ2-5, with 8 positions matching TRBD2. The CDR3 covers 14 residues. The germline CDR1 and CDR2 sequences are SNHLY and FYNNEI. V lost 5 bases and J lost 5; bases outside the gene matches: 7. The CDR3 nucleotides read TGTGCCAGCAGTAACGGGACTAGTAGTGAGACCCAGTACTTC. This gives the protein CASSNGTSSETQYF. Looking up the rest from reference TRBV2 and TRBJ2-5 gives the full variable domain: EPEVTQTPSHQVTQMGQEVILRCVPISNHLYFYWYRQILGQKVEFLVSFYNNEISEKSEIFDDQFSVERPDGSNFTLKIRSTKLEDSAMYFCASSNGTSSETQYFGPGTRLLVL.

The V call is TRBV28, the J call TRBJ2-4; tentatively, D is TRBD1 (5 bases). With 6 bases removed from V and 5 bases from J, the gap between germline ends came to 8 bases. The CDR3 length is 12 residues. The germline gives CDR1 MDHEN, CDR2 SYDVKM. CDR3 protein: CASSPRENIQYF. The CDR3 DNA reads TGTGCCAGCAGCCCCAGGGAAAACATTCAGTACTTC.

V is TRBV5-5 and J is TRBJ1-1; D possibly corresponds to TRBD1 (5 bases). There are 13 residues in the CDR3. The V gene's germline CDR1 is SGHKS and CDR2 YYEKEE (reference sequence). V lost 2 bases and J lost 5, with 10 bases in between. For the CDR3, the DNA is TGTGCCAGCAGCTTATCCAGGGATACTGAAGCTTTCTTT. Translating gives CASSLSRDTEAFF. Drawing the rest from reference TRBV5-5 and TRBJ1-1, the complete variable domain is DAGVTQSPTHLIKTRGQQVTLRCSPISGHKSVSWYQQVLGQGPQFIFQYYEKEERGRGNFPDRFSARQFPNYSSELNVNALLLGDSALYLCASSLSRDTEAFFGQGTRLTVV.